Listed below are T cell receptor beta chains from one sample, sequenced in a study of shared clonotypes between healthy human individuals. The data were produced by immunoSEQ multiplex PCR, yet TCRdb's version contains in-frame clones alone and is incomplete. The table has around 2.1 million clones, approximately 94% seen once. Input material: naive CD8+ T cells from PBMCs. The receptors were sampled from a man younger than 35 in good health. Some clones in this sample may be carry-over from other donors' samples. The CDR3 runs from the conserved cysteine through the conserved F or W. The D gene is left open where the match is weak. Expanded clones are given a class, and other clones once, few, many or no size at all.

12	TRBJ2-1	-	TRBV11-2	-	CASSLGFPSQFF	TGTGCCAGCAGCTTGGGGTTCCCCTCCCAGTTCTTC
14	TRBJ1-1	few	TRBV6-6	-	CASSHSGAGVGGFF	TGTGCCAGCAGTCACTCGGGAGCCGGGGTAGGAGGGTTCTTT
14	TRBJ1-1	-	TRBV15	-	CATSRDRETTEAFF	TGTGCCACCAGCAGAGACAGGGAAACCACTGAAGCTTTCTTT
19	TRBJ2-5	-	TRBV28	TRBD2	CASRPIMGLGGGFQETQYF	TGTGCCAGCAGACCAATAATGGGACTAGGGGGGGGATTCCAAGAGACCCAGTACTTC
14	TRBJ1-1	-	TRBV9	-	CASSVQGRVTEAFF	TGTGCCAGCAGCGTACAGGGTAGGGTCACTGAAGCTTTCTTT
12	TRBJ2-1	-	TRBV10-3	-	CAISDNYNEQFF	TGTGCCATCAGTGACAACTACAATGAGCAGTTCTTC
17	TRBJ2-2	-	TRBV12-2	-	CASRRTSGESHTGELFF	TGTGCAAGTCGTCGGACTAGCGGGGAATCGCACACCGGGGAGCTGTTTTTT
13	TRBJ2-3	-	TRBV2	-	CAWAPGSTDTQYF	TGTGCCTGGGCCCCGGGCAGCACAGATACGCAGTATTTT
13	TRBJ1-4	-	TRBV30	-	CAWRRKGNEKLFF	TGTGCCTGGAGGAGGAAGGGGAATGAAAAACTGTTTTTT
15	TRBJ2-7	once	TRBV10-2	-	CASSDRGTSSYEQYF	TGCGCCAGCAGTGATAGGGGGACATCTTCTTACGAGCAGTACTTC